Presented here are 4 T cell receptor beta chains from one specimen sequenced in a study of tumour-infiltrating T cells in Burkitt lymphoma (dated by TCRdb to 2018 to 2020). Libraries were prepared through the immunoSEQ multiplex PCR assay. TCRdb re-hosts the immuneACCESS table, in-frame sequences only. Its copies lack some clones; in the studies checked, an unresolved V gene accounts for under half of them, and the cause for the rest is not known. A total of approximately 46,000 clones appear in this sample, roughly 31% of them only once. Over 2.5% of the sample is in the top ten clones. The sample comprised tumor tissue. The receptors originated from a human donor with Burkitt lymphoma.

The genes are TRBV7-9 and TRBJ1-2; tentative D call: TRBD1 (5 bases). Germline CDR1 is SEHNR and CDR2 is FQNEAQ (reference sequence). The V end was cut by 5 bases, the J end by 4 bases, with 14 bases between. The CDR3 loop spans 14 amino acids. Here the CDR3 reads CASSPGWGSYGYTF. The CDR3 coding sequence is TGTGCCAGCAGCCCTGGCTGGGGGTCCTATGGCTACACCTTC. Full variable domain (rest looked up from reference TRBV7-9 and TRBJ1-2): DTGVSQNPRHKITKRGQNVTFRCDPISEHNRLYWYRQTLGQGPEFLTYFQNEAQLEKSRLLSDRFSAERPKGSFSTLEIQRTEQGDSAMYLCASSPGWGSYGYTFGSGTRLTVV.

This clone has only a few counts. This chain joins TRBV5-6 and TRBJ1-4, with D perhaps matching TRBD1 (6 bases). Trimming stripped 0 bases from V and 5 bases from J, with 14 bases between. The CDR3 spans 16 residues. CDR1 SGHDT and CDR2 YYEEEE come from the germline V gene. CDR3 in amino acids: CASSLDVGGENEKLFF. CDR3 nucleotides: TGTGCCAGCAGCTTGGATGTAGGGGGGGAAAATGAAAAACTGTTTTTT.

The chain couples TRBV19 to TRBJ1-1, with 7 bases lining up with TRBD1. CDR1 and CDR2 (germline): LNHDA, SQIVND (reference sequence). J lost 4 bases, V lost 4 bases, and 3 bases had no gene match. The CDR3 is 13 amino acids. CDR3 sequence (DNA): TGTGCCAGTAGTAAGACAGGGAGCACTGAAGCTTTCTTT. This encodes CASSKTGSTEAFF.

V is TRBV10-3 and J is TRBJ2-2; tentative D call: TRBD1 (6 bases). From germline, CDR1 is ENHRY and CDR2 SYGVKD. Trimming pared 6 bases from V and 0 bases from J, leaving 8 bases between. The CDR3 runs to 14 residues. CDR3: CAIRQGANTGELFF. The DNA for the CDR3 is TGTGCCATCAGACAGGGCGCGAACACCGGGGAGCTGTTTTTT.